Listed below are T cell receptor beta chains from one sample, sequenced in a study of shared clonotypes between healthy human individuals. Repertoires were generated with immunoSEQ multiplex PCR, while TCRdb's copy carries only in-frame clones and drops some. The sample includes roughly 2.1 million clones, about 92% of them seen just once. Sample: naive CD8+ T cells from PBMCs. Source of these receptors: a man in his late teens or twenties in good health. Some clones in this sample may be carry-over from other donors' samples. Both conserved end residues are part of each CDR3. Fields, in order: clone size, J gene, V gene, D gene, CDR3 DNA, CDR3 protein. A D gene is named only where the DNA matches it firmly. Not all rows give a size; the values are once, few, many and, for expanded clones, a class.

NA | TRBJ2-7 | TRBV9 | NA | TGTGCCAGCAGCAGTGGAAGCTCCTACGAGCAGTACTTC | CASSSGSSYEQYF
NA | TRBJ1-3 | TRBV7-6 | NA | TGTGCCAGCAGTAAAATCAGGGAGGGTTCTGGAAACACCATATATTTT | CASSKIREGSGNTIYF
once | TRBJ2-3 | TRBV10-3 | TRBD2 | TGTGCCATCATGGCGGGAGAGGCAGATACGCAGTATTTT | CAIMAGEADTQYF
NA | TRBJ2-3 | TRBV7-9 | TRBD2 | TGTGCCGTGCGGGGACTAGTTAACAGGTACACAGATACGCAGTATTTT | CAVRGLVNRYTDTQYF
once | TRBJ1-2 | TRBV29-1 | NA | TGCAGCGTTGACTTTCAGGGTCATGGCTACACCTTC | CSVDFQGHGYTF
once | TRBJ2-3 | TRBV5-1 | TRBD1 | TGCGCCAGCAGCTTGGAGGGGGCTAGGACAGATACGCAGTATTTT | CASSLEGARTDTQYF
NA | TRBJ2-5 | TRBV5-1 | NA | TGCGCCAGCAGCTTGAACGCAGGGGCAGAGACCCAGTACTTC | CASSLNAGAETQYF
NA | TRBJ1-1 | TRBV13 | NA | TGTGCCAGCAGCTTAGTTGGACAGATGAACACTGAAGCTTTCTTT | CASSLVGQMNTEAFF
NA | TRBJ2-7 | TRBV5-6 | TRBD2 | TGTGCCAGCAGCTCCCAGACTAGCGGAGCATACGAGCAGTACTTC | CASSSQTSGAYEQYF
NA | TRBJ1-4 | TRBV11-2 | NA | TGTGCCAGCACCTCAGGTTGGGGGCCGGGTGAAAAACTGTTTTTT | CASTSGWGPGEKLFF
NA | TRBJ2-5 | TRBV6-5 | NA | TGTGCCAGCAGCCCCAGTTTTCCCCGGGAGACCCAGTACTTC | CASSPSFPRETQYF
once | TRBJ2-1 | TRBV7-9 | NA | TGTGCCAGCAGTTTTGGACAGCCCAATGAGCAGTTCTTC | CASSFGQPNEQFF